Listed here is a single TCR beta chain. From germline, CDR1 is SGHVS and CDR2 FQNEAQ. V was pared by 1 base and J by 10 bases, with 10 bases between. The CDR3 totals 13 residues. Profiled with immunoSEQ multiplex PCR; TCRdb holds only in-frame clones, not every one. The data hold about 34,000 clones, with around 93% observed a single time. The sample belongs to a study of T cells in tuberculosis. Study information: Blood was taken before or within 7 days of anti-tuberculosis therapy.

Time point given: new active TB diagnosis, blood taken before or within 7 days of starting treatment. Material: PBMCs, obtained at tuberculosis diagnosis. The chain has TRBV7-8 and TRBJ1-4; D remains unclear. The TCR originated in an adult with tuberculosis. CDR3 sequence reads: CASSLVVGGKLFF. In DNA form, the CDR3 reads TGTGCCAGCAGCTTAGTCGTGGGAGGAAAACTGTTTTTT.